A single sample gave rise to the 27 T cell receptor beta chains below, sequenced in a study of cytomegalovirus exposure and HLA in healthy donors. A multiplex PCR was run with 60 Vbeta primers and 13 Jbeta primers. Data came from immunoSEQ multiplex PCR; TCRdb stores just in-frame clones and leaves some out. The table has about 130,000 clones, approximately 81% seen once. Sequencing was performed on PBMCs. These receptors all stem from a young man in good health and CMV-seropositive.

CDR3 in DNA: TGTGCCAGCAGCCGTTCAGGGGGCTACGAGCAGTACTTC. The encoded protein is CASSRSGGYEQYF. V is TRBV6-1 and J is TRBJ2-7; 7 nucleotides line up with TRBD1. Germline assignment: CDR1 MNHNS and CDR2 SASEGT. With V trimmed by 6 bases and J by 3 bases, 5 bases remained unmatched. The CDR3 has 13 residues.

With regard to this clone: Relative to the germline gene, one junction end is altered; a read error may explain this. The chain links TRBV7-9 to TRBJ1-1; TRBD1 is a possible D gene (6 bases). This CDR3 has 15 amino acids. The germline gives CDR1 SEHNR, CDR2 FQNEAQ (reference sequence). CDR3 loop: CSSSLIARGFNQAFF. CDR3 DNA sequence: TGTTCCAGCAGCTTAATCGCCAGGGGCTTCAATCAAGCTTTCTTT.

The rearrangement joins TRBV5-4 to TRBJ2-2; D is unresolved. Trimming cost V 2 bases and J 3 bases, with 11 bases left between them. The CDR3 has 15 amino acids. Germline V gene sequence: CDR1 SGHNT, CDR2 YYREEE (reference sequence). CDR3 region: CASSLPGTDTGELFF. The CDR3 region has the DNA TGTGCCAGCAGCTTACCGGGTACGGACACCGGGGAGCTGTTTTTT.

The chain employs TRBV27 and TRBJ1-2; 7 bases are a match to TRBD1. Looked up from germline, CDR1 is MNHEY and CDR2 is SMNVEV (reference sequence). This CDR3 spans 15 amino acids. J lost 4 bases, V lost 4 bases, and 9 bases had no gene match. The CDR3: CASSSGRDSLYGYTF. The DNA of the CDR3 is TGTGCCAGCAGTTCGGGCCGGGACAGCCTCTATGGCTACACCTTC.

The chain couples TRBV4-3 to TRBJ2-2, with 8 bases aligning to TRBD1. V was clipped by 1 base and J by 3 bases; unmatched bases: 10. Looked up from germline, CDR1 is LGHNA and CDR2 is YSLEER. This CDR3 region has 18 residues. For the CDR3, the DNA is TGCGCCAGCAGCCAAGGCCGATCAGGACAGGGCTACACCGGGGAGCTGTTTTTT. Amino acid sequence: CASSQGRSGQGYTGELFF.

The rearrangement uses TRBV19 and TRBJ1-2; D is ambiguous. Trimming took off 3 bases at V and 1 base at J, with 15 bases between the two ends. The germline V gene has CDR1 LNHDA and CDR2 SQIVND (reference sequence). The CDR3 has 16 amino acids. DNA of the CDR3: TGTGCCAGTAGTATGGGATTGGAGGCCGGTAACTATGGCTACACCTTC. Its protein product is CASSMGLEAGNYGYTF.

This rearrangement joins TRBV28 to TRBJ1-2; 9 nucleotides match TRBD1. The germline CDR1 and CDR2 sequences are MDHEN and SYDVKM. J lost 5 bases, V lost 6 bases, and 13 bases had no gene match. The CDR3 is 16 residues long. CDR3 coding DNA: TGTGCCAGCAGAATCTCAGAAGGGACAGGGAGGTATGGCTACACCTTC. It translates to CASRISEGTGRYGYTF.

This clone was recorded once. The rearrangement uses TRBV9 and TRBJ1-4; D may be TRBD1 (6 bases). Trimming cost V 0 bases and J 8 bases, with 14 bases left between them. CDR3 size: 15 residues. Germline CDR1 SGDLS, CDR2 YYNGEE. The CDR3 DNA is TGTGCCAGCAGCGTAGGGCAGGGGCTGGGGGAAAAACTGTTTTTT. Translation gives CASSVGQGLGEKLFF.

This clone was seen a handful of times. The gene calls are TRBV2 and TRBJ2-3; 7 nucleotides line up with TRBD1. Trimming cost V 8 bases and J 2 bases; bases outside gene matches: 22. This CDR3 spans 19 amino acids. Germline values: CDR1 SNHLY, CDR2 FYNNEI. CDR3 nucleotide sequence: TGTGCCAGCGGCACAAACGTTCAGGGGGTGTACCCTTCCACAGATACGCAGTATTTT. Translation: CASGTNVQGVYPSTDTQYF.

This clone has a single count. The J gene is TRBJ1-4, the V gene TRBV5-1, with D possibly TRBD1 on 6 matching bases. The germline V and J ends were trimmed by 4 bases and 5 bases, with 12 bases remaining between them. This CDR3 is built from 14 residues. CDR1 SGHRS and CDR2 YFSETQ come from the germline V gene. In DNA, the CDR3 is TGCGCCAGCAGCGCGGACAGTAAAAATGAAAAACTGTTTTTT. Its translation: CASSADSKNEKLFF.

CDR3 loop: CASSKGQGTEAFF. CDR3 DNA: TGTGCCAGCAGCAAGGGACAGGGTACTGAAGCTTTCTTT. J is TRBJ1-1 and V is TRBV7-2; 9 nucleotides agree with TRBD1. V lost 5 bases to trimming and J lost 5 bases; unmatched junction nucleotides: 3. Germline V gene lookup returns CDR1 SGHTA and CDR2 FQGNSA. The CDR3 totals 13 residues. Together with reference TRBV7-2 and TRBJ1-1, the CDR3 gives the full variable domain: GAGVSQSPSNKVTEKGKDVELRCDPISGHTALYWYRQSLGQGLEFLIYFQGNSAPDKSGLPSDRFSAERTGGSVSTLTIQRTQQEDSAVYLCASSKGQGTEAFFGQGTRLTVV.

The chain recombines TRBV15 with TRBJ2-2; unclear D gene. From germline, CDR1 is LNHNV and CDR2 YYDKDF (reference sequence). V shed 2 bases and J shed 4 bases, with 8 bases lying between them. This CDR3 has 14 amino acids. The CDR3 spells CATSRSRTTGELFF. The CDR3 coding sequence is TGTGCCACCAGCAGATCGAGAACCACCGGGGAGCTGTTTTTT.

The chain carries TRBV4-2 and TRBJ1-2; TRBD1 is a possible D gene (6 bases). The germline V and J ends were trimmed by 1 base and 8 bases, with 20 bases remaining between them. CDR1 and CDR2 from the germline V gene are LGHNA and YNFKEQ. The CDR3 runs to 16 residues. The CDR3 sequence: CASSQGIQQGGVGYTF. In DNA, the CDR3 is TGTGCCAGCAGCCAAGGGATCCAACAGGGTGGAGTAGGCTACACCTTC.

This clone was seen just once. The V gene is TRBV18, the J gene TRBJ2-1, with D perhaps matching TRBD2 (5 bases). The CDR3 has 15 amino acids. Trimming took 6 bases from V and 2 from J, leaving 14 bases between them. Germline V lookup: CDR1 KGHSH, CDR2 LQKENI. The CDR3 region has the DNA TGTGCCAGCTCCCCCAGTGGGGAGCCCTACAATGAGCAGTTCTTC. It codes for CASSPSGEPYNEQFF.

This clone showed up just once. Written as DNA, the CDR3 is TGCGCCAGCAGCCAAGACCTTCAAACGGGCGAGCAGTACTTC. Translated: CASSQDLQTGEQYF. The rearrangement uses TRBV4-3 and TRBJ2-7; D not resolved. V shed 0 bases and J shed 6 bases, with 12 bases lying between them. CDR1 is LGHNA and CDR2 is YSLEER in the germline V gene. The CDR3 is 14 amino acids.

For the CDR3, the DNA is TGTGCCAGCAGCTTCGGACAGGGCCGGGACGAGCAGTACTTC. Translation: CASSFGQGRDEQYF. V and J are TRBV5-6 and TRBJ2-7; TRBD1 aligns across 8 bases. Germline V lookup: CDR1 SGHDT, CDR2 YYEEEE. The J segment lost 5 bases and the V segment lost 2 bases, leaving 6 bases of the junction unmatched. This CDR3 is 14 amino acids long.

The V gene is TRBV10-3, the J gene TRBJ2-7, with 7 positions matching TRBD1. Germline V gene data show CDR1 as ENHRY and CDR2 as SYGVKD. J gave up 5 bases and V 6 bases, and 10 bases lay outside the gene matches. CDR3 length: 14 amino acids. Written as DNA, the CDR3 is TGTGCCATCAGCCTCGGTCAAACAGGGGACGAGCAGTACTTC. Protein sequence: CAISLGQTGDEQYF.

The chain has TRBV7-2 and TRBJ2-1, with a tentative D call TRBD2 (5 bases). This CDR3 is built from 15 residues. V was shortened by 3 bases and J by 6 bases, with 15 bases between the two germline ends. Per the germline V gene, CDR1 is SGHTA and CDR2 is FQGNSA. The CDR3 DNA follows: TGTGCCAGCAGCTTTAATAGGCTAGAGGGCAATGAGCAGTTCTTC. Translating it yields CASSFNRLEGNEQFF.

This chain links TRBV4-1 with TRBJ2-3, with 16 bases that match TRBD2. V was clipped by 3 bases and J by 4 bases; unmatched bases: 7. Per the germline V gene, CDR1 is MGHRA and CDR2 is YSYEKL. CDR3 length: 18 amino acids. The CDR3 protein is CASSQGGLAGGGADTQYF. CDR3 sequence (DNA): TGCGCCAGCAGCCAGGGGGGACTAGCGGGGGGGGGAGCAGATACGCAGTATTTT.

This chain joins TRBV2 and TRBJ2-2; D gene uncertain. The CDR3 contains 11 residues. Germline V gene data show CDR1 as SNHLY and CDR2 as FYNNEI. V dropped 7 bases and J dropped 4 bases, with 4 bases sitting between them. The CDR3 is CASTGTGELFF. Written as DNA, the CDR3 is TGTGCCAGCACGGGCACCGGGGAGCTGTTTTTT.

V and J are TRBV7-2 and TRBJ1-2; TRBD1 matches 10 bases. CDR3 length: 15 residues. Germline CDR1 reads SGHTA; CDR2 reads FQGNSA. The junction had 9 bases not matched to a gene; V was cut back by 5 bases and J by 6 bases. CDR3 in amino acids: CASSVGQGLYDGYTF. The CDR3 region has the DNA TGTGCCAGCAGCGTGGGACAGGGGCTCTATGATGGCTACACCTTC.

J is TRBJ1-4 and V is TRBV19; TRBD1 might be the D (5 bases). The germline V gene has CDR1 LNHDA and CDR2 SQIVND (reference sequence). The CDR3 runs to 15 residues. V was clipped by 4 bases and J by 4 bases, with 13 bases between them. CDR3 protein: CASSTKTELNEKLFF. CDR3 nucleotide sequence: TGTGCCAGTAGTACTAAGACAGAACTTAATGAAAAACTGTTTTTT. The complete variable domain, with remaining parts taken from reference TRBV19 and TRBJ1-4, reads DGGITQSPKYLFRKEGQNVTLSCEQNLNHDAMYWYRQDPGQGLRLIYYSQIVNDFQKGDIAEGYSVSREKKESFPLTVTSAQKNPTAFYLCASSTKTELNEKLFFGSGTQLSVL.

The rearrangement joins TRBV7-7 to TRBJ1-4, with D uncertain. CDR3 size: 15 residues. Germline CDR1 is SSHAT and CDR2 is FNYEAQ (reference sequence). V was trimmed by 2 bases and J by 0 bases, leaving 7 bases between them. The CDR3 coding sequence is TGTGCCAGCAGCTTAACGGGTTCAACTAATGAAAAACTGTTTTTT. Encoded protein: CASSLTGSTNEKLFF.

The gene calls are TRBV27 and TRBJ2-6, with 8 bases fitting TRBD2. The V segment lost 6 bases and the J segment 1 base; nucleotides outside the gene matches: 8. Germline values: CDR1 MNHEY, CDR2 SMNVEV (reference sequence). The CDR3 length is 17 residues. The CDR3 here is CASSPLRGGSGANVLTF. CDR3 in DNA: TGTGCCAGCAGCCCGCTCCGGGGGGGGTCTGGGGCCAACGTCCTGACTTTC.

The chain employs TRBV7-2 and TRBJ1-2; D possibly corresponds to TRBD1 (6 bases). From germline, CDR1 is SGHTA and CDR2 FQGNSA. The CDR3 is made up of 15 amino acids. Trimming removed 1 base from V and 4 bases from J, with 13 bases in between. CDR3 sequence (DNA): TGTGCCAGCAGCTTAGAGTGGGGGCCTAGCTATGGCTACACCTTC. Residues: CASSLEWGPSYGYTF. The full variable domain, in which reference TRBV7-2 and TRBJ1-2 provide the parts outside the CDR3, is GAGVSQSPSNKVTEKGKDVELRCDPISGHTALYWYRQSLGQGLEFLIYFQGNSAPDKSGLPSDRFSAERTGGSVSTLTIQRTQQEDSAVYLCASSLEWGPSYGYTFGSGTRLTVV.

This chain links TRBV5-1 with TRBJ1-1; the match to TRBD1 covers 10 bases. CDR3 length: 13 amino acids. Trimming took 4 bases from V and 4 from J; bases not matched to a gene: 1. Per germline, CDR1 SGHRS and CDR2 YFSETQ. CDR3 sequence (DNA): TGCGCCAGCAGCGGGACAGGGGTCACTGAAGCTTTCTTT. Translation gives CASSGTGVTEAFF.

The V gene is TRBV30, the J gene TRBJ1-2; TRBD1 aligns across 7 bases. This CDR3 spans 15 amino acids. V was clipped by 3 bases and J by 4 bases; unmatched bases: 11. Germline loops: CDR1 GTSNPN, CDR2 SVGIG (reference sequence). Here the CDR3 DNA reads TGTGCCTGGAGCCACGCGACCGGGGACAGCTATGGCTACACCTTC. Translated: CAWSHATGDSYGYTF.